These T cell receptor beta chains were read from a single sample in a study of T-cell memory formation after mild COVID-19. TCRdb itself ran the 5' RACE reads through MiXCR, one entry per CDR3 protein. The profile covers approximately 16,000 distinct CDR3 sequences, with over 20% appearing a single time and roughly three fifths taken by the ten largest. The sample taken for sequencing was PBMCs or a T cell subset sorted from them (not recorded which). These receptors were obtained from a man younger than 30 who had mild COVID-19 (a few samples of this study predate the infection). Cell type and time point are not known. The CDR3 runs from the conserved cysteine through the conserved F or W. A D gene is named only where the DNA matches it firmly. Some rows have no size entry. The others give once, few or many, or a class for an expanded clone.

cdr3_aa cdr3_nt v_call d_call clone_size j_call
CASSPTHRLTGTGANVLTF TGTGCCAGCAGCCCAACCCATCGTTTAACAGGGACTGGGGCCAACGTCCTGACTTTC TRBV3-1 - few TRBJ2-6
CATAGRLAGGSSEQFF TGTGCCACCGCGGGACGTCTAGCGGGAGGGAGTAGTGAGCAGTTCTTC TRBV10-3 TRBD2 - TRBJ2-1
CASSSTAGFDEQFF TGTGCCAGCAGCTCGACGGCGGGTTTTGATGAGCAGTTCTTC TRBV7-3 - many TRBJ2-1
CASSLITPGALSADTQYF TGTGCCAGCAGCTTAATCACCCCCGGGGCCCTGTCTGCAGATACGCAGTATTTT TRBV7-9 - many TRBJ2-3
CAISADFISSTEAFF TGTGCCATCAGTGCCGATTTCATAAGTAGCACTGAAGCTTTCTTT TRBV10-3 - few TRBJ1-1
CASSSIIAGGFLEETQYF TGCGCCAGCAGCTCAATAATAGCGGGGGGGTTCCTAGAGGAGACCCAGTACTTC TRBV5-1 TRBD2 many TRBJ2-5
CASSLHNFQETQYF TGTGCCAGCAGCTTACATAATTTCCAAGAGACCCAGTACTTC TRBV7-9 - many TRBJ2-5
CASRMFQGANYGYTF TGTGCCAGTAGAATGTTCCAGGGAGCTAACTATGGCTACACCTTC TRBV19 - medium-sized TRBJ1-2
CASRERGGPYEQYF TGTGCCAGCAGAGAGCGGGGGGGCCCCTACGAGCAGTACTTC TRBV12-3/TRBV12-4 TRBD2 few TRBJ2-7
CASSLLPLADTDTQYF TGTGCCAGCAGTTTACTACCCCTGGCGGACACAGATACGCAGTATTTT TRBV7-9 - few TRBJ2-3
CASSYSSAGREGYTF TGTGCCAGCAGTTACTCTTCGGCAGGGAGAGAAGGCTACACCTTC TRBV6-2/TRBV6-3 - once TRBJ1-2